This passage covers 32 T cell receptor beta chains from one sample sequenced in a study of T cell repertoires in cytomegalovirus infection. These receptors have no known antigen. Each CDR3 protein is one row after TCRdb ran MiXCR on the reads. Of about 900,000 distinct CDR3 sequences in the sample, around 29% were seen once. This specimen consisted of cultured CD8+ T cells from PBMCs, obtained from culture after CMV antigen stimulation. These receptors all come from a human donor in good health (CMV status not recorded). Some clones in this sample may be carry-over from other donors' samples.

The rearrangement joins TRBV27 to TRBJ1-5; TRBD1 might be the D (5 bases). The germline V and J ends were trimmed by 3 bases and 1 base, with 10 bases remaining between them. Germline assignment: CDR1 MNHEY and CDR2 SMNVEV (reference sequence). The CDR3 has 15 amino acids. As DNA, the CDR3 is TGTGCCAGCAGTTTCTCCCAGGGAAGCAATCAGCCCCAGCATTTT. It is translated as CASSFSQGSNQPQHF.

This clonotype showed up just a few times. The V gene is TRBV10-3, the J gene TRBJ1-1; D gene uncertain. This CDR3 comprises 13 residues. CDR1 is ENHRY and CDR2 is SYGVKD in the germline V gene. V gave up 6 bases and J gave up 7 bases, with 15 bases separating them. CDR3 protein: CAIRVSPRIEAFF. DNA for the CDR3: TGTGCCATCAGAGTTTCCCCGAGGATTGAAGCTTTCTTT.

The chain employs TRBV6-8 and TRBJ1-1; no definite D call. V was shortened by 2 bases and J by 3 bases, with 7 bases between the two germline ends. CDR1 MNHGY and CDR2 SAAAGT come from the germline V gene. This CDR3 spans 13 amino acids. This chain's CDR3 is CASSYTDDTEAFF. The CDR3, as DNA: TGTGCCAGCAGTTACACAGACGACACTGAAGCTTTCTTT.

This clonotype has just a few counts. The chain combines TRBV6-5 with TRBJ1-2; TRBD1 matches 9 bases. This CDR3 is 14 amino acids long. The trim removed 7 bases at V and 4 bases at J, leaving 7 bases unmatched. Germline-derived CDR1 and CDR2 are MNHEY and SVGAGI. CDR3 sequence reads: CASTQPGQGYGYTF. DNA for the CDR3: TGTGCCAGCACCCAACCGGGACAGGGCTATGGCTACACCTTC.

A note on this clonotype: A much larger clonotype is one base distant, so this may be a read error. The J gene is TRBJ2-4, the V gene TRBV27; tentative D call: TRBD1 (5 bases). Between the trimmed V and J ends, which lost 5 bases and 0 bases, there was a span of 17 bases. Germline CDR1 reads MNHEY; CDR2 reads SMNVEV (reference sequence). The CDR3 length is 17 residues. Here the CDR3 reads CASSTPGKTLAKNIQYF. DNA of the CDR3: TGTGCCAGCAGTACCCCAGGGAAGACCCTAGCCAAAAACATTCAGTACTTC.

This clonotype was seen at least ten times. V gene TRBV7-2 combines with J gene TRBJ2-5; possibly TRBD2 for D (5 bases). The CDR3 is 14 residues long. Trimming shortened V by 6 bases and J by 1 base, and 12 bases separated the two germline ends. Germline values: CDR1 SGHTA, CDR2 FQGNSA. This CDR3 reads CASSPLVRQETQYF. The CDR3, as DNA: TGTGCCAGCAGTCCACTAGTCCGCCAAGAGACCCAGTACTTC.

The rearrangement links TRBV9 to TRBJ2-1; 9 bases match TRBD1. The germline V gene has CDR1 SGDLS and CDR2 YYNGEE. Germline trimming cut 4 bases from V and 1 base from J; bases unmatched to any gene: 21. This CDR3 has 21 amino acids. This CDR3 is CASSSQGQGRLSGISYNEQFF. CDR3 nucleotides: TGTGCCAGCAGCTCACAAGGACAGGGGAGACTATCGGGGATATCCTACAATGAGCAGTTCTTC.

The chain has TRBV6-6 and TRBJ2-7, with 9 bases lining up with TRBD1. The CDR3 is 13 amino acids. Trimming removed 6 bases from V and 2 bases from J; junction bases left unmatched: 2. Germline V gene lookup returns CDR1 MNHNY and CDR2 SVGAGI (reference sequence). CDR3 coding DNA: TGTGCCAGCAGGGGACAGGGTCCCTACGAGCAGTACTTC. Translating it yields CASRGQGPYEQYF.

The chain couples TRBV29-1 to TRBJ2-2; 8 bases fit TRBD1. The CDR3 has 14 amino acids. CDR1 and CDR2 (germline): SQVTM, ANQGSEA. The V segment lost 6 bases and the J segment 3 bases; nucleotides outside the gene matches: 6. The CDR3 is CSVDRGEDTGELFF. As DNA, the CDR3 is TGCAGCGTCGACAGGGGTGAAGACACCGGGGAGCTGTTTTTT.

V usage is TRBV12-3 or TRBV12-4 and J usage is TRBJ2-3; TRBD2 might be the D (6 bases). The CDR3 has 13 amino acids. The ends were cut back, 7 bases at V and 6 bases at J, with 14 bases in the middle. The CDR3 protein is CASTQAAGDTQYF. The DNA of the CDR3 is TGTGCCAGCACCCAAGCGGCGGGGGATACGCAGTATTTT.

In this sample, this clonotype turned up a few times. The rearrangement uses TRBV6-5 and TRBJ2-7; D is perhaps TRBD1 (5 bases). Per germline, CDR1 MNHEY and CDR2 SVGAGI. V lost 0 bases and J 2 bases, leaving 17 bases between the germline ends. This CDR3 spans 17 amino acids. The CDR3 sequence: CASSYSGCRRVPYEQYV. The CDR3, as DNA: TGTGCCAGCAGTTACTCGGGGTGTCGCAGGGTTCCCTACGAGCAGTACGTC.

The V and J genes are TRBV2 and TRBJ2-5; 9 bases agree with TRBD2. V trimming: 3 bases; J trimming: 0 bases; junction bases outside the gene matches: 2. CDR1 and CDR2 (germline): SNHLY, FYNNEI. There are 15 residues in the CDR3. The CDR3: CASSESGGHQETQYF. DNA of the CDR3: TGTGCCAGCAGTGAGAGCGGGGGGCACCAAGAGACCCAGTACTTC.

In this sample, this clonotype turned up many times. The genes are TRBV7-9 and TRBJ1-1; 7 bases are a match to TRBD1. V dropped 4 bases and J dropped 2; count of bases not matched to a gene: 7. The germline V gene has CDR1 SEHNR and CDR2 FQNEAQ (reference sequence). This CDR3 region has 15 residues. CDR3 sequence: CASSWRDRGNTEAFF. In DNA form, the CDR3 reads TGTGCCAGCAGCTGGAGGGACAGAGGAAACACTGAAGCTTTCTTT.

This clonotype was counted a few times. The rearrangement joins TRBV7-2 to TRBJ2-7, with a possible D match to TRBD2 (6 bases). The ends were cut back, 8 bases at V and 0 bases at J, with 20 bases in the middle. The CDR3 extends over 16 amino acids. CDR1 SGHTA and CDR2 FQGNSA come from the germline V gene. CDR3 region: CASPEQEGVPSYEQYV. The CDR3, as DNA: TGTGCCAGCCCCGAGCAGGAGGGCGTCCCCTCCTACGAGCAGTACGTC.

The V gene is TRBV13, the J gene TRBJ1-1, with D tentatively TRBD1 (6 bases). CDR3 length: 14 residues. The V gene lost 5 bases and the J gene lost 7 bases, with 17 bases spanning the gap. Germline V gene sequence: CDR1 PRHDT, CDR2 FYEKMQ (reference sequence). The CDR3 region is CASSGRTALLEAFF. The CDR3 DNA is TGTGCCAGCAGCGGAAGGACAGCCCTACTTGAAGCTTTCTTT.

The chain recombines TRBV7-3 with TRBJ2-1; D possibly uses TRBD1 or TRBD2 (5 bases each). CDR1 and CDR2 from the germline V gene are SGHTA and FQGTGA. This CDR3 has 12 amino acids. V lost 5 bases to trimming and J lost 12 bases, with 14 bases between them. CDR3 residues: CASSLGTAGQFF. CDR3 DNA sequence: TGTGCCAGCAGCCTTGGGACGGCCGGGCAGTTCTTC. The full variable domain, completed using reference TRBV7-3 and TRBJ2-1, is GAGVSQTPSNKVTEKGKYVELRCDPISGHTALYWYRQSLGQGPEFLIYFQGTGAADDSGLPNDRFFAVRPEGSVSTLKIQRTERGDSAVYLCASSLGTAGQFFGPGTRLTVL.

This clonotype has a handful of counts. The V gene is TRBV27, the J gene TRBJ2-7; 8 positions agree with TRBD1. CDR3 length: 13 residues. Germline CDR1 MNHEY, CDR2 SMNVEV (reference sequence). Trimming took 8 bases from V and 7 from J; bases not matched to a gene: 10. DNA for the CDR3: TGTGCCAGCTCTTGGGGCAGGGGGCTAGAGCAGTACTTC. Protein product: CASSWGRGLEQYF.

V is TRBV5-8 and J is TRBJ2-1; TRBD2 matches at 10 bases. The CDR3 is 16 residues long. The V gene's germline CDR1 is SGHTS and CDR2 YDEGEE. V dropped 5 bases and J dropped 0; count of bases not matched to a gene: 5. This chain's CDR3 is CASSPGLADSYNEQFF. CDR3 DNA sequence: TGTGCCAGCAGTCCTGGACTAGCGGACTCCTACAATGAGCAGTTCTTC.

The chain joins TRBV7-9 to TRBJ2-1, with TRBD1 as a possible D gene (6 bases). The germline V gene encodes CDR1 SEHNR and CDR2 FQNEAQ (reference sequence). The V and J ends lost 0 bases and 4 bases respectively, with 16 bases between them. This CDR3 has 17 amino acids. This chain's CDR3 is CASSLALGQGLYNEQFF. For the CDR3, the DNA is TGTGCCAGCAGCTTAGCCCTGGGCCAGGGGCTTTACAATGAGCAGTTCTTC.

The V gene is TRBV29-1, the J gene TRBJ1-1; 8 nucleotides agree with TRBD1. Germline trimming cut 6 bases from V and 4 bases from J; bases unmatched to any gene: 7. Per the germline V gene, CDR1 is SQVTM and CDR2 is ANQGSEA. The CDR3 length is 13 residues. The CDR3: CSVDREGFTEAFF. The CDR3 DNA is TGCAGCGTGGACAGGGAGGGCTTCACTGAAGCTTTCTTT.

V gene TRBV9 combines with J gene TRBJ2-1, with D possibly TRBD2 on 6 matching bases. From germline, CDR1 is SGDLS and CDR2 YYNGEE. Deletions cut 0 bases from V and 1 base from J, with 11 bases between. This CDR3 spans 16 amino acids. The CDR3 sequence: CASSVVEGGSYNEQFF. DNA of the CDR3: TGTGCCAGCAGCGTAGTCGAGGGAGGTTCCTACAATGAGCAGTTCTTC.

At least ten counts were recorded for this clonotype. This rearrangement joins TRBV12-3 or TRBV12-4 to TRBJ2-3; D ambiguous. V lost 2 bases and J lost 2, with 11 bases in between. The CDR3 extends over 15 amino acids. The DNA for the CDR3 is TGTGCCAGCAGTTTAAGGTTGGGCTACACAGATACGCAGTATTTT. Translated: CASSLRLGYTDTQYF.

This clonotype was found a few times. The DNA for the CDR3 is TGTGCCAGCAGTTTAGGTCCGGGACTACTGAACACTGAAGCTTTCTTT. Protein: CASSLGPGLLNTEAFF. V usage is TRBV27 and J usage is TRBJ1-1, with a possible D match to TRBD1 (5 bases). CDR3 size: 16 residues. Germline CDR1 and CDR2: MNHEY and SMNVEV (reference sequence). Trimming shortened V by 2 bases and J by 0 bases, and 13 bases separated the two germline ends.

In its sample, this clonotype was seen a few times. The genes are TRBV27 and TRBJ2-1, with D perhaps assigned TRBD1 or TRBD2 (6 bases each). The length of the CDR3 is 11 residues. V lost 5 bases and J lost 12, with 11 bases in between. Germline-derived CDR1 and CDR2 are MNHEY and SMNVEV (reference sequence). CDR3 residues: CASSEQGLQFF. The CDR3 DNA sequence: TGTGCCAGCAGTGAACAGGGACTGCAGTTCTTC.

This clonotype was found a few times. CDR3 coding DNA: TGTGCCAGCAGTCCCCCTAGGCTGACAGATCAGCAGTACGTC. It specifies CASSPPRLTDQQYV. The rearrangement uses TRBV28 and TRBJ2-7, with D perhaps TRBD1 (5 bases). In germline, CDR1 is MDHEN, CDR2 SYDVKM. Trimming stripped 5 bases from V and 8 bases from J, with 19 bases between. This CDR3 has 14 amino acids.

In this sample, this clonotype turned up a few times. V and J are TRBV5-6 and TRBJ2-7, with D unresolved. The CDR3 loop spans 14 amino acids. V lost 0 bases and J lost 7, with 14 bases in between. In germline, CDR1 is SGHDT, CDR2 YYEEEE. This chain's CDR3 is CASSLGATWGEQYV. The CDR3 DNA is TGTGCCAGCAGCTTGGGGGCTACCTGGGGAGAGCAGTACGTC.

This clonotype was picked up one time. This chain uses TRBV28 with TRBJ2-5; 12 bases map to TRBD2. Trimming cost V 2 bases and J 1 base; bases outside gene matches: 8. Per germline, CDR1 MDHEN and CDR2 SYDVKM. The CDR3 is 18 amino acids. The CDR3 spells CASSLLLAGGNPQETQYF. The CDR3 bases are TGTGCCAGCAGTTTACTACTAGCGGGGGGCAACCCCCAAGAGACCCAGTACTTC. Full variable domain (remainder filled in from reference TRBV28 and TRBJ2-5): DVKVTQSSRYLVKRTGEKVFLECVQDMDHENMFWYRQDPGLGLRLIYFSYDVKMKEKGDIPEGYSVSREKKERFSLILESASTNQTSMYLCASSLLLAGGNPQETQYFGPGTRLLVL.

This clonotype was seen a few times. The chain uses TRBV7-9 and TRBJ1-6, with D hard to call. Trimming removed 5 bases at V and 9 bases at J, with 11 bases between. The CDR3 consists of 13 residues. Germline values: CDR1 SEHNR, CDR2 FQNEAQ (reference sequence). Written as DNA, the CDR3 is TGTGCCAGCAGCGGGCGGGAGTCTTCACCCCTCCACTTT. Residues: CASSGRESSPLHF.

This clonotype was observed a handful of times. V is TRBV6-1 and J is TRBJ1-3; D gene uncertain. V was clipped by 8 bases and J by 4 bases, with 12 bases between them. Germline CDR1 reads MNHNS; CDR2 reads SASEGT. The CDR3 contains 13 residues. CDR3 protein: CASRSAAGNTIYF. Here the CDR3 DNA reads TGTGCCAGCCGCTCGGCAGCCGGAAACACCATATATTTT.

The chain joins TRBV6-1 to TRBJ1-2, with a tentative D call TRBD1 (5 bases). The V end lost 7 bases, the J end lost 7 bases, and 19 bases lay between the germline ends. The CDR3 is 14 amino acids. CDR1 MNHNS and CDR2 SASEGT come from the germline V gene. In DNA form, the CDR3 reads TGTGCCAGCACCACGGACATCCCGACAACTGGCTACACCTTC. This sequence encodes CASTTDIPTTGYTF.

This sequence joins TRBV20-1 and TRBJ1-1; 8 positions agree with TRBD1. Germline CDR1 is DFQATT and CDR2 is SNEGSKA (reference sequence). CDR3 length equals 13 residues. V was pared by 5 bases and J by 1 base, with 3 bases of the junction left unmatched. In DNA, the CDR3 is TGCAGTGCTCCGACAGGGGAGAACACTGAAGCTTTCTTT. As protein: CSAPTGENTEAFF.

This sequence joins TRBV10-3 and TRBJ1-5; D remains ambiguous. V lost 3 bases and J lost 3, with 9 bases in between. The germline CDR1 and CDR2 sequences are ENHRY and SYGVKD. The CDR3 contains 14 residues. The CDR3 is CAISDLSNNQPQHF. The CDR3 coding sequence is TGTGCCATCAGTGACCTCAGCAACAATCAGCCCCAGCATTTT.